A single T cell receptor beta chain is shown here with its context. Its antigen is not yet known. The sample holds no much larger clone one base away, and base qualities are not on file. This sample stems from a study of control samples from healthy donors and cancer patients (dated by TCRdb to 2019 to 2021). Sequences SEHNR (CDR1) and FQNEAQ (CDR2) are obtained from the germline V gene (reference sequence). Trimmed from V: 3 bases; trimmed from J: 3 bases; junction bases lacking a gene match: 13. Counted from cysteine to phenylalanine, this CDR3 has 19 amino acids. The DNA shown is the 57-base CDR3, in frame from base 1. Library method: the immunoSEQ multiplex PCR assay. TCRdb took this table from immuneACCESS and kept in-frame rearrangements with V and J called. Such tables lack part of the clones; where checked against another copy, unresolved V genes explain under half of the gap, and the rest is unexplained. For this sample there are around 130,000 clones; 89% appear just once. Approximately 8% of the sample is held by the ten biggest clonotypes.

This receptor was obtained from a man in his fifties or sixties with head and neck cancer. Sequencing was carried out using PBMCs. The sequence joins TRBV7-9 to TRBJ2-5, with TRBD2 identical over 13 junction bases. The CDR3 loop reads CASSFSSGLAGENEETQYF. The nucleotide sequence reads as follows: TGTGCCAGCAGCTTTTCTTCTGGACTAGCGGGGGAGAACGAAGAGACCCAGTACTTC.